Below, 6 T cell receptor beta chains from the same sample are listed, as sequenced in a study of blood T cell repertoires in COVID-19. TCRdb's copy holds only in-frame clones and misses some; the assay was immunoSEQ multiplex PCR. Of about 200,000 clones detected, roughly 84% appear once; the ten largest clones hold 27%. The sequencing sample was made of peripheral blood. The origin of the receptors is a man in his forties with acute or convalescent COVID-19.

V is TRBV6-1 and J is TRBJ2-1, with no clear D. This CDR3 has 14 amino acids. The V gene lost 1 base and the J gene lost 0 bases, with 4 bases spanning the gap. CDR1 is MNHNS, CDR2 SASEGT, per germline. The CDR3 DNA is TGTGCCAGCAGTGAAGGTTACTCCTACAATGAGCAGTTCTTC. Translation gives CASSEGYSYNEQFF.

This rearrangement joins TRBV6-1 to TRBJ2-1; 9 nucleotides line up with TRBD1. Germline V gene data show CDR1 as MNHNS and CDR2 as SASEGT. This CDR3 is 12 amino acids long. V trimming: 1 base; J trimming: 14 bases; junction bases outside the gene matches: 3. Here the CDR3 DNA reads TGTGCCAGCAGTGAAGGGGACAGGGTGAAGTTCTTC. Translated: CASSEGDRVKFF.

A few counts support this clone. CDR3 in amino acids: CASSERQGQNEKLFF. CDR3 DNA sequence: TGCGCCAGCAGTGAGCGGCAGGGCCAAAATGAAAAACTGTTTTTT. V is TRBV10-2 and J is TRBJ1-4; tentative D call: TRBD1 (5 bases). The CDR3 is 15 amino acids. Germline V gene sequence: CDR1 WSHSY, CDR2 SAAADI. V was cut by 2 bases and J by 5 bases, with 12 bases left in between.

The V gene is TRBV14, the J gene TRBJ2-7; D remains unclear. V lost 0 bases and J lost 12, with 15 bases in between. CDR1 and CDR2 (germline): SGHDN, FVKESK. The CDR3 contains 13 residues. The CDR3 DNA follows: TGTGCCAGCAGCCAAGAGCCCCCTAGGCTTCGGTACTTC. It specifies CASSQEPPRLRYF.

The gene calls are TRBV21-1 and TRBJ2-5; TRBD1, as called in the table, went unchecked against the DNA. TRBV21-1 is a recognized pseudogene. The CDR3 loop spans 15 amino acids. CDR3 sequence: CASSKSGQGRETQYF. CDR3 nucleotide sequence: TGTGCCAGCAGCAAAAGTGGACAGGGCCGAGAGACCCAGTACTTC.

This clone turned up a few times. V usage is TRBV5-4 and J usage is TRBJ2-2, with TRBD1 identical over 11 bases. The V segment lost 3 bases and the J segment 16 bases; nucleotides outside the gene matches: 11. This CDR3 is 14 amino acids long. CDR1 is SGHNT, CDR2 YYREEE, per germline (reference sequence). CDR3 DNA sequence: TGTGCCAGCAGCTCTTCCGGGACAGGGGGGTTTCAGTTTTTT. The encoded protein is CASSSSGTGGFQFF.